This is a list of T cell receptor beta chains from one sample in a study of blood T cell repertoires in COVID-19. Profiled with immunoSEQ multiplex PCR; TCRdb holds only in-frame clones, not every one. This table holds 250,000 or so clones, almost 90% found once. The sample comprised peripheral blood. The receptors derive from a woman in her fifties or sixties with COVID-19, enrolled during active disease. CDR3s include the opening cysteine and the closing phenylalanine or tryptophan. The order of the fields is D gene, clone size, V gene, J gene, CDR3 DNA, CDR3 protein. The D gene is left open where the match is weak. Size is stated for part of the rows, as once, few or many counts, or as a class when the clone is expanded.

NA	NA	TRBV11-2	TRBJ2-5	TGTGCCAGCAGCTCATGGAGTTCGGCGACCCAGTACTTC	CASSSWSSATQYF
TRBD1	NA	TRBV25-1	TRBJ2-3	TGTGCCAGCAGTGAATTTGGGCAGGGGGCAGATACGCAGTATTTT	CASSEFGQGADTQYF
NA	once	TRBV27	TRBJ2-2	TGTGCCAGCAGCCCCTTGGGAGGCACCACCGGGGAGCTGTTTTTT	CASSPLGGTTGELFF
NA	few	TRBV30	TRBJ1-3	TGTGCCTGGAGTGGACAGCCTGGAAACACCATATATTTT	CAWSGQPGNTIYF
NA	once	TRBV6-5	TRBJ1-4	TGTGCCAGCAGTTACAACCGGAGGGGTGAAAAACTGTTTTTT	CASSYNRRGEKLFF
TRBD1	NA	TRBV7-2	TRBJ1-1	TGTGCCAGCAGTACTAGGACAGGGAACACTGAAGCTTTCTTT	CASSTRTGNTEAFF
TRBD1	NA	TRBV30	TRBJ2-1	TGTGCCTGGGACAGGGAGAGGGATGAGCAGTTCTTC	CAWDRERDEQFF
NA	once	TRBV19	TRBJ1-1	TGTGCCAGTTACTCACAGGGCATGAACACTGAAGCTTTCTTT	CASYSQGMNTEAFF
TRBD1	NA	TRBV5-1	TRBJ1-4	TGCGCCAGCAGCTTGGAGCAGGGGGCAGCGGCTAATGAAAAACTGTTTTTT	CASSLEQGAAANEKLFF
NA	NA	TRBV10-3	TRBJ1-5	TGTGCCATCAGTGAGTCGGGACAAAATCAGCCCCAGCATTTT	CAISESGQNQPQHF
NA	NA	TRBV7-9	TRBJ1-2	TGTGCCAGCAGCTTACTCTCCGGAGGGAGGGGCTATGGCTACACCTTC	CASSLLSGGRGYGYTF
NA	NA	TRBV7-3	TRBJ1-1	TGTGCCAGCAGCTTCGGGGGGGCAGGTGAAGCTTTCTTT	CASSFGGAGEAFF
TRBD1	few	TRBV29-1	TRBJ1-2	TGCAGCGTTGAAAACCCACAGGGGCCCCAGGGGTATGGCTACACCTTC	CSVENPQGPQGYGYTF
NA	NA	TRBV7-6	TRBJ2-2	TGTGCCAGCAGCTTAAGGCGACGGGGAACCGGGGAGCTGTTTTTT	CASSLRRRGTGELFF
NA	NA	TRBV2	TRBJ1-1	TGTGCCAGCAGGGAGAGAACAGGTAAGATGAACACTGAAGCTTTCTTT	CASRERTGKMNTEAFF
TRBD2	NA	TRBV7-3	TRBJ2-3	TGTGCCAGCAGCTTACTTTTGGCTAGCGGGGGAACCACAGATACGCAGTATTTT	CASSLLLASGGTTDTQYF
NA	NA	TRBV4-1	TRBJ1-3	TGCGCCAGCAGGAACCATCGGGGAGGAAACACCATATATTTT	CASRNHRGGNTIYF
NA	NA	TRBV20-1	TRBJ1-2	TGCAGGCCGCTGGGGGGGGATGGCTACACCTTC	CRPLGGDGYTF
TRBD1	once	TRBV5-1	TRBJ1-4	TGCGCCAGCAGCTTCGACAGGGTCGGAAAACTGTTTTTT	CASSFDRVGKLFF
NA	NA	TRBV4-3	TRBJ2-1	TGCGCCAGCAGCCAAGGAGGGGGCTCCTACAATGAGCAGTTCTTC	CASSQGGGSYNEQFF
TRBD1	NA	TRBV5-6	TRBJ1-1	TGTGCCAGCAGCGAAAGACAGGGCCTACCGACTGAAGCTTTCTTT	CASSERQGLPTEAFF
TRBD1	NA	TRBV19	TRBJ1-1	TGTGCCAGTAGTATAGGGGCAGGGGGGGAAGCTTTCTTT	CASSIGAGGEAFF
NA	NA	TRBV19	TRBJ2-7	TGTGCCAGTAGTATAGGGCGGAACTACGAGCAGTACTTC	CASSIGRNYEQYF
NA	NA	TRBV7-8	TRBJ1-1	TGTGCCAGCAGCTTACGGGGGAGGGTGGACGGCCGTGAAGCTTTCTTT	CASSLRGRVDGREAFF
NA	once	TRBV2	TRBJ2-3	TGTGCCAGCAGTGACCCAACAGGGTCCTACACAGATACGCAGTATTTT	CASSDPTGSYTDTQYF
NA	NA	TRBV6-5	TRBJ1-5	TGTGCCAGCATCGGAGGGTTTAGCAATCAGCCCCAGCATTTT	CASIGGFSNQPQHF
TRBD1	once	TRBV19	TRBJ2-2	TGTGCCAGTAGGACGGGACAGGGTCGGAACACCGGGGAGCTGTTTTTT	CASRTGQGRNTGELFF
NA	NA	TRBV2	TRBJ1-2	TGTGCCAGTCAGACAGCTAACTATGGCTACACCTTC	CASQTANYGYTF
NA	NA	TRBV5-1	TRBJ2-6	TGCGCCAGCAGCTTGATGAGTGGAGGGGCAAGCTCTGGGGCCAACGTCCTGACTTTC	CASSLMSGGASSGANVLTF
TRBD2	once	TRBV5-1	TRBJ2-3	TGCGCCAGCTTACGGGGTAGCGGGGCGAGTGGAGATACGCAGTATTTT	CASLRGSGASGDTQYF
NA	NA	TRBV4-2	TRBJ2-1	TGTGCCAGCAGCCAAGGCTTAACTGAGCGGATGAATGAGCAGTTCTTC	CASSQGLTERMNEQFF
NA	NA	TRBV7-9	TRBJ1-2	TGTGCCAGCAGCTCCAACGGCTATGGCTACACCTTC	CASSSNGYGYTF
TRBD2	NA	TRBV5-4	TRBJ2-7	TGTGCCAGCAGTGGCGGGGGCTCCTACGAGCAGTACTTC	CASSGGGSYEQYF
NA	NA	TRBV19	TRBJ1-1	TGTGCCAGTAGTATAGGGGGCAGAAACACTGAAGCTTTCTTT	CASSIGGRNTEAFF
NA	NA	TRBV27	TRBJ1-1	TGTGCCAGCAGTGGGAAGTTTGTTTGGGGCCAGAACACTGAAGCTTTCTTT	CASSGKFVWGQNTEAFF
TRBD1	NA	TRBV7-9	TRBJ1-4	TGTGCCAGCAGGGGACAGAGACTACTTAATGAAAAACTGTTTTTT	CASRGQRLLNEKLFF
NA	NA	TRBV11-3	TRBJ1-1	TGTGCCAGCAGCGCGGGGGGGATGAACACTGAAGCTTTCTTT	CASSAGGMNTEAFF
NA	NA	TRBV7-6	TRBJ1-2	TGTGCCAGCAGCTTAGCTTGGGGACAAAGCTATGGCTACACCTTC	CASSLAWGQSYGYTF
TRBD1	once	TRBV19	TRBJ1-5	TGTGCCAGTAGTATAACCGGGACAGCGGATCAGCCCCAGCATTTT	CASSITGTADQPQHF
TRBD1	NA	TRBV7-8	TRBJ1-1	TGTGCCAGCAGCATGACAGGGGGGAACACTGAAGCTTTCTTT	CASSMTGGNTEAFF
NA	NA	TRBV11-3	TRBJ2-7	TGTGCCAGCAGCTTAGGAGGGGGTCTGTTCGACGAGCAGTACTTC	CASSLGGGLFDEQYF
NA	NA	TRBV14	TRBJ1-1	TGTGCCAGCAGCCATCTTCCAGGGAACACTGAAGCTTTCTTT	CASSHLPGNTEAFF
NA	NA	TRBV12-3/TRBV12-4	TRBJ1-1	TGTGCCAGCAGCCAGGGGATGAACACTGAAGCTTTCTTT	CASSQGMNTEAFF
NA	NA	TRBV5-1	TRBJ2-4	TGCGCCAGCAGCTTGGCCGGCAGGTCGGTTCAGTACTTC	CASSLAGRSVQYF
TRBD1	NA	TRBV4-1	TRBJ2-2	TGCGCCAGCAGCCAACGACAGGGGAACACCGAGGAGCTGTTTTTT	CASSQRQGNTEELFF
NA	NA	TRBV6-5	TRBJ1-2	TGTGCCAGCAACCGCGTAGGGGGTTATGGCTACACCTTC	CASNRVGGYGYTF
NA	NA	TRBV5-1	TRBJ1-1	TGCGCCAGCAGCCCCGATCTCGCCGGAGACACTGAAGCTTTCTTT	CASSPDLAGDTEAFF
NA	NA	TRBV5-6	TRBJ1-5	TGTGCCAGCAGCTTGGAGGGAGGCGCGGATCAGCCCCAGCATTTT	CASSLEGGADQPQHF
NA	NA	TRBV11-3	TRBJ1-5	TGTGCCAGCAGCTTAGGTTTAAGCGGGCAGCTTTATAGCAATCAGCCCCAGCATTTT	CASSLGLSGQLYSNQPQHF
NA	NA	TRBV4-3	TRBJ1-3	TGCGCCAGCAGCCGGGACACAGCCTCTGGAAACACCATATATTTT	CASSRDTASGNTIYF
NA	NA	TRBV5-1	TRBJ2-2	TGCGCCAGCAGCTTGGCGGGAGTCGGGGAGCTGTTTTTT	CASSLAGVGELFF
NA	NA	TRBV24-1	TRBJ2-1	TGTGCCACCAGTGTGGGGCCAGGGACCTACAATGAGCAGTTCTTC	CATSVGPGTYNEQFF
TRBD1	NA	TRBV18	TRBJ1-2	TGTGCCAGCTCACCCGGGGACAGAGGCTACACCTTC	CASSPGDRGYTF
TRBD1	NA	TRBV4-3	TRBJ1-4	TGCGCCAGCCAGGGACAGGGTAATGAAAAACTGTTTTTT	CASQGQGNEKLFF
NA	NA	TRBV2	TRBJ1-2	TGTGCCAGCAGTCGTACAGGGAACTATGGCTACACCTTC	CASSRTGNYGYTF
NA	NA	TRBV6-5	TRBJ1-3	TGTGCCAGCAGCCCAGGAGGACTTGGAAACACCATATATTTT	CASSPGGLGNTIYF
TRBD1	NA	TRBV9	TRBJ1-4	TGTGCCAGCAGCGCCCCGATGTACAGGGGGACGGGGGCTAATGAAAAACTGTTTTTT	CASSAPMYRGTGANEKLFF